These 24 T cell receptor beta chains share one sample of origin, sequenced in a study of beta chain features in type 1 diabetes. Every isolated RNA sample was fully reverse transcribed, so sequencing captured expressed TCRB transcripts. Libraries were prepared by immunoSEQ multiplex PCR; TCRdb keeps only in-frame clonotypes and omits some of them. The table has about 620,000 clones, around 16% seen once; the top ten hold 0.07% to 0.095%. The sequenced material came from naive CD4+ T cells from blood. All receptors come from a man aged 18 to 29 in good health.

This clone has only a few counts. V is TRBV28 and J is TRBJ2-2; D call uncertain. This CDR3 spans 12 amino acids. V was trimmed by 3 bases and J by 9 bases, leaving 8 bases between them. The V gene's germline CDR1 is MDHEN and CDR2 SYDVKM. CDR3 nucleotides: TGTGCCAGCAGTTTTCTCCAGCGGGAGCTGTTTTTT. Its translation: CASSFLQRELFF. Full variable domain (outside the CDR3, taken from reference TRBV28 and TRBJ2-2): DVKVTQSSRYLVKRTGEKVFLECVQDMDHENMFWYRQDPGLGLRLIYFSYDVKMKEKGDIPEGYSVSREKKERFSLILESASTNQTSMYLCASSFLQRELFFGEGSRLTVL.

V is TRBV27 and J is TRBJ1-5, with a weak D call TRBD1 (5 bases). This CDR3 contains 15 residues. The germline gives CDR1 MNHEY, CDR2 SMNVEV (reference sequence). Trimming stripped 3 bases from V and 3 bases from J, with 12 bases between. The CDR3 sequence is CASSLGTGLNQPQHF. Written as DNA, the CDR3 is TGTGCCAGCAGTTTGGGAACAGGCCTCAATCAGCCCCAGCATTTT.

This clone was recorded a few times. This rearrangement joins TRBV7-9 to TRBJ2-4, with 7 bases matching TRBD1. Trimming at V came to 5 bases and at J to 12 bases, leaving 7 bases not matched to a gene. This CDR3 comprises 12 residues. In germline, CDR1 is SEHNR, CDR2 FQNEAQ (reference sequence). The CDR3 region is CASSLTGATQYF. The CDR3 coding sequence is TGTGCCAGCAGCCTAACAGGGGCTACTCAGTACTTC.

V is TRBV4-2 and J is TRBJ2-5; D ambiguous. Germline V lookup: CDR1 LGHNA, CDR2 YNFKEQ. The CDR3 is 14 amino acids. V lost 0 bases and J lost 2, with 7 bases in between. The CDR3 coding sequence is TGTGCCAGCAGCCAAGATCGGCGGCAAGAGACCCAGTACTTC. As protein: CASSQDRRQETQYF.

This clone was seen a few times. The chain recombines TRBV29-1 with TRBJ2-2; 9 bases are shared with TRBD1. Losses at the gene ends were 7 bases for V and 0 bases for J; bases not matched to a gene: 12. This CDR3 contains 17 residues. Germline CDR1 reads SQVTM; CDR2 reads ANQGSEA. This chain's CDR3 is CSAGRSRQGANTGELFF. The CDR3 nucleotides are TGCAGCGCCGGGAGATCGCGACAGGGGGCGAACACCGGGGAGCTGTTTTTT.

This clone turned up a few times. The V gene is TRBV18, the J gene TRBJ1-2; 7 nucleotides agree with TRBD1. Germline V gene data show CDR1 as KGHSH and CDR2 as LQKENI. V was clipped by 2 bases and J by 2 bases; unmatched bases: 5. The CDR3 totals 15 residues. CDR3 bases: TGTGCCAGCTCACCAGACAGGGAGGGGAACTATGGCTACACCTTC. Translating gives CASSPDREGNYGYTF.

This clone appeared a few times. The chain combines TRBV10-3 with TRBJ1-2; 10 bases align to TRBD1. V trimming: 6 bases; J trimming: 7 bases; junction bases outside the gene matches: 8. CDR1 and CDR2 (germline): ENHRY, SYGVKD. CDR3 length equals 14 residues. The CDR3 loop reads CAIRGWDRGIGYTF. The CDR3 DNA sequence: TGTGCCATCAGGGGCTGGGACAGGGGAATTGGCTACACCTTC.

Of note for this clone: This same CDR3 is encoded by further DNA sequences in the sample. The rearrangement uses TRBV30 and TRBJ1-5; 8 nucleotides align to TRBD1. V trimming: 0 bases; J trimming: 6 bases; junction bases outside the gene matches: 1. Per the germline V gene, CDR1 is GTSNPN and CDR2 is SVGIG (reference sequence). This CDR3 is 13 amino acids long. The CDR3 sequence is CAWSVQGAQPQHF. The CDR3, as DNA: TGTGCCTGGAGTGTCCAGGGGGCTCAGCCCCAGCATTTT.

This clone was counted between two and nine times. CDR3 in amino acids: CASSGIGGRNEQFF. In DNA form, the CDR3 reads TGTGCCAGCAGCGGCATTGGGGGACGGAATGAGCAGTTCTTC. This chain joins TRBV11-2 and TRBJ2-1, with D perhaps assigned TRBD1 or TRBD2 (5 bases each). The germline gives CDR1 SGHAT, CDR2 FQNNGV. CDR3 length: 14 residues. Between the trimmed V and J ends, which lost 5 bases and 7 bases, there was a span of 15 bases.

The rearrangement uses TRBV19 and TRBJ1-1; D remains ambiguous. V was clipped by 4 bases and J by 2 bases, with 11 bases between them. The CDR3 has 14 residues. CDR1 is LNHDA and CDR2 is SQIVND in the germline V gene (reference sequence). CDR3 DNA sequence: TGTGCCAGTAGTAGAGGCCCAGGTAACACTGAAGCTTTCTTT. It codes for CASSRGPGNTEAFF.

V is TRBV18 and J is TRBJ2-7, with D perhaps given as TRBD1 or TRBD2 (5 bases each). Deletions cut 2 bases from V and 2 bases from J, with 10 bases between. The CDR3 spans 14 residues. Per germline, CDR1 KGHSH and CDR2 LQKENI. The CDR3 bases are TGTGCCAGCTCACCAGGGGGTGGCCCCTACGAGCAGTACTTC. Residues: CASSPGGGPYEQYF.

In its sample, this clone was seen a few times. J is TRBJ2-5 and V is TRBV11-3, with D tentatively TRBD1 (5 bases). There are 14 residues in the CDR3. Deletions cut 5 bases from V and 2 bases from J, with 12 bases between. Germline-derived CDR1 and CDR2 are SGHNT and YENEEA. The CDR3 region has the DNA TGTGCCAGCAGCCCGCAGGGTGGACAAGAGACCCAGTACTTC. Its translation is CASSPQGGQETQYF.

This clone was observed a handful of times. This chain joins TRBV10-3 and TRBJ2-3; D could derive from TRBD1 or TRBD2 (5 bases each). CDR1 is ENHRY, CDR2 SYGVKD, per germline. The CDR3 has 13 amino acids. V was trimmed by 7 bases and J by 4 bases, leaving 12 bases between them. This CDR3 reads CAIMPGTSDTQYF. As DNA, the CDR3 is TGTGCCATCATGCCGGGGACCTCAGATACGCAGTATTTT.

The rearrangement joins TRBV7-2 to TRBJ2-7; 16 nucleotides line up with TRBD2. CDR1 SGHTA and CDR2 FQGNSA come from the germline V gene. The V and J ends lost 3 bases and 2 bases, in that order; junction bases with no gene match: 1. The CDR3 contains 16 residues. The CDR3 is CASSLGLAGGTYEQYF. CDR3 bases: TGTGCCAGCAGCTTGGGACTAGCGGGGGGGACCTACGAGCAGTACTTC.

The chain has TRBV19 and TRBJ2-1; 11 bases map to TRBD2. The junction had 8 bases not matched to a gene; V was cut back by 3 bases and J by 4 bases. Germline V gene lookup returns CDR1 LNHDA and CDR2 SQIVND (reference sequence). This CDR3 comprises 17 residues. The CDR3 DNA sequence: TGTGCCAGTAGTATCCCTAGCGGGAGGAATTTATACAATGAGCAGTTCTTC. It yields the protein CASSIPSGRNLYNEQFF. Using reference TRBV19 and TRBJ2-1 for the parts outside the CDR3, the full variable domain is DGGITQSPKYLFRKEGQNVTLSCEQNLNHDAMYWYRQDPGQGLRLIYYSQIVNDFQKGDIAEGYSVSREKKESFPLTVTSAQKNPTAFYLCASSIPSGRNLYNEQFFGPGTRLTVL.

The V call is TRBV30, the J call TRBJ1-5, with D possibly TRBD1 on 6 matching bases. Germline V gene lookup returns CDR1 GTSNPN and CDR2 SVGIG (reference sequence). This CDR3 has 13 residues. The V end lost 1 base, the J end lost 7 bases, and 11 bases lay between the germline ends. The CDR3 DNA sequence: TGTGCCTGGAGTGACAGGGCGAAGCAGCCCCAGCATTTT. Amino acids: CAWSDRAKQPQHF.

Only a few counts were recorded for this clone. The rearrangement uses TRBV29-1 and TRBJ2-3, with 11 bases that match TRBD2. Germline CDR1 reads SQVTM; CDR2 reads ANQGSEA. This CDR3 comprises 14 residues. The V segment lost 7 bases and the J segment 0 bases; nucleotides outside the gene matches: 3. The CDR3 loop reads CSGRTSGSTDTQYF. For the CDR3, the DNA is TGCAGCGGGCGGACTAGCGGGAGCACAGATACGCAGTATTTT.

This clone was counted between two and nine times. At the DNA level, this CDR3 is encoded by other sequences in the same sample as well. V and J are TRBV5-1 and TRBJ1-1; 9 bases line up with TRBD1. In germline, CDR1 is SGHRS, CDR2 YFSETQ. This CDR3 is 15 amino acids long. V was pared by 4 bases and J by 5 bases, with 9 bases of the junction left unmatched. The CDR3, as DNA: TGCGCCAGCAGCGGCCCCGGGACAGGGAATACTGAAGCTTTCTTT. Amino acids: CASSGPGTGNTEAFF.

The rearrangement joins TRBV2 to TRBJ1-4; no clear D. The V gene's germline CDR1 is SNHLY and CDR2 FYNNEI. V was cut by 4 bases and J by 0 bases, with 6 bases left in between. The CDR3 contains 14 residues. The chain's CDR3 is CASSAEATNEKLFF. Written as DNA, the CDR3 is TGTGCCAGCAGTGCGGAGGCAACTAATGAAAAACTGTTTTTT.

This clone was seen a handful of times. The rearrangement links TRBV7-2 to TRBJ2-2; D remains unclear. This CDR3 spans 11 amino acids. Germline CDR1 is SGHTA and CDR2 is FQGNSA. Deletions cut 2 bases from V and 7 bases from J, with 2 bases between. In DNA, the CDR3 is TGTGCCAGCAGCTTAATCGGGGAGCTGTTTTTT. Amino acid sequence: CASSLIGELFF. Variable domain in full (rest from reference TRBV7-2 and TRBJ2-2): GAGVSQSPSNKVTEKGKDVELRCDPISGHTALYWYRQSLGQGLEFLIYFQGNSAPDKSGLPSDRFSAERTGGSVSTLTIQRTQQEDSAVYLCASSLIGELFFGEGSRLTVL.

This clone was seen only a few times. The rearrangement links TRBV6-6 to TRBJ2-7, with D possibly called TRBD1 or TRBD2 (6 bases each). The CDR3 consists of 13 residues. Germline V gene data show CDR1 as MNHNY and CDR2 as SVGAGI (reference sequence). V dropped 2 bases and J dropped 7 bases, with 12 bases sitting between them. CDR3 in DNA: TGTGCCAGCAGTTACGGGGGCCGGGGGGAGCAGTACTTC. This sequence encodes CASSYGGRGEQYF.

This clone was found a few times. The same CDR3 can be traced to other DNA sequences in this sample. The chain carries TRBV28 and TRBJ2-7, with D uncertain. The CDR3 runs to 11 residues. Per the germline V gene, CDR1 is MDHEN and CDR2 is SYDVKM. Trimming pared 3 bases from V and 1 base from J, leaving 1 base between. Written as DNA, the CDR3 is TGTGCCAGCAGTTTTTCCTACGAGCAGTACTTC. Its protein product is CASSFSYEQYF.

A few counts support this clone. The sample has other DNA sequences that encode this CDR3 too. The J gene is TRBJ2-7, the V gene TRBV28; no clear D gene. CDR3 size: 12 residues. Deletions cut 3 bases from V and 3 bases from J, with 6 bases between. Germline assignment: CDR1 MDHEN and CDR2 SYDVKM. The CDR3 nucleotides are TGTGCCAGCAGTTTGGGATACTACGAGCAGTACTTC. Translation gives CASSLGYYEQYF. Full variable domain (missing parts from reference TRBV28 and TRBJ2-7): DVKVTQSSRYLVKRTGEKVFLECVQDMDHENMFWYRQDPGLGLRLIYFSYDVKMKEKGDIPEGYSVSREKKERFSLILESASTNQTSMYLCASSLGYYEQYFGPGTRLTVT.

This clone was seen only a few times. The chain links TRBV18 to TRBJ1-2; TRBD1 aligns across 7 bases. V gave up 3 bases and J gave up 6 bases; unmatched junction bases: 4. This CDR3 comprises 13 residues. CDR1 KGHSH and CDR2 LQKENI come from the germline V gene. CDR3 DNA: TGTGCCAGCTCACCCTTCGACAGGGATGGCTACACCTTC. Amino acid sequence: CASSPFDRDGYTF. The whole variable domain, filled in from reference TRBV18 and TRBJ1-2, reads NAGVMQNPRHLVRRRGQEARLRCSPMKGHSHVYWYRQLPEEGLKFMVYLQKENIIDESGMPKERFSAEFPKEGPSILRIQQVVRGDSAAYFCASSPFDRDGYTFGSGTRLTVV.